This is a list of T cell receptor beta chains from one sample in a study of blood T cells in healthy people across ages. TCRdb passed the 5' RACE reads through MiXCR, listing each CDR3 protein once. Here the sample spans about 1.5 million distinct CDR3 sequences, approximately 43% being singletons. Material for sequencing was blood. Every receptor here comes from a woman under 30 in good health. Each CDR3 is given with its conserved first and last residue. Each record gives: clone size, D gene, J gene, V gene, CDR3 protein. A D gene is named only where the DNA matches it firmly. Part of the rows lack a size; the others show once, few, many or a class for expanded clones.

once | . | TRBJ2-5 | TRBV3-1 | CAAKGRWETRYF
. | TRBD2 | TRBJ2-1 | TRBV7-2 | CASSLAGGRGRNEQLF
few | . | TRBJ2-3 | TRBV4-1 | CASSQVNQAASYVTDTQYF
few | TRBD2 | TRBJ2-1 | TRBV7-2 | CASSLAGLANYNEQFF
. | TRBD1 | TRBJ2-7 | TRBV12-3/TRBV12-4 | CASTVPDRAYEQYF
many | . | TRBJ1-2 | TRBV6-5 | CASSSGNRERGYTF
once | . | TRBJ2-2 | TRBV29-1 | CSVSGGQTGELFF
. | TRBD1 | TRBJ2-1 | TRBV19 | CASNTGGAYNEQFF
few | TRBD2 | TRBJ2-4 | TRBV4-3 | CASSQVRKAGNIQYF
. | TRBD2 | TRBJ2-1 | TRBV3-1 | CASSQEGLAVYNEQFF
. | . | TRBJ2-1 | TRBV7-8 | CASSFDALSSYNEQFF